These 17 T cell receptor beta chains were sequenced from one sample in a study of coeliac disease. The assay was immunoSEQ multiplex PCR, and TCRdb's table has in-frame clones only and misses some. The sample records roughly 1,500 clones, 64% being singletons. The sample taken for sequencing was intraepithelial lymphocytes from the gut. Receptors originate from a woman aged 45-65 years with celiac disease on a gluten-free diet.

The CDR3 is CASSLYPRTGVYEQYF. As DNA, the CDR3 is TGTGCCAGCAGTTTATACCCGAGGACAGGAGTTTACGAGCAGTACTTC. The V and J genes are TRBV27 and TRBJ2-7, with TRBD1 matching 7 bases. Germline loops: CDR1 MNHEY, CDR2 SMNVEV (reference sequence). The CDR3 is made up of 16 amino acids. The trim removed 1 base at V and 4 bases at J, leaving 10 bases unmatched.

The chain uses TRBV27 and TRBJ2-5, with no clear D. The germline V gene encodes CDR1 MNHEY and CDR2 SMNVEV (reference sequence). This CDR3 has 16 residues. Trimming stripped 3 bases from V and 4 bases from J, with 18 bases between. CDR3 loop: CASSFGGTDSLETQYF. DNA for the CDR3: TGTGCCAGCAGTTTCGGTGGCACCGACTCTTTAGAGACCCAGTACTTC.

This clone was found a few times. The chain couples TRBV7-9 to TRBJ2-5; perhaps TRBD2 as D (5 bases). The CDR3 consists of 15 residues. Deletions cut 2 bases from V and 5 bases from J, with 15 bases between. Germline V gene data show CDR1 as SEHNR and CDR2 as FQNEAQ (reference sequence). CDR3 DNA: TGTGCCAGCAGCTTATCTTCACCTGGCGGGGAGACCCAGTACTTC. Encoded protein: CASSLSSPGGETQYF.

CDR3 sequence reads: CASRRPGLGGGEAFF. Here the CDR3 DNA reads TGTGCCAGCAGAAGACCGGGCCTCGGGGGTGGTGAAGCTTTCTTT. The V call is TRBV6-5, the J call TRBJ1-1; D may be TRBD1 (5 bases). The CDR3 extends over 15 amino acids. V lost 6 bases, J lost 7 bases, and 21 bases lay in between. Germline values: CDR1 MNHEY, CDR2 SVGAGI.

The V gene is TRBV7-2, the J gene TRBJ1-2, with TRBD1 matching over 9 bases. CDR1 is SGHTA, CDR2 FQGNSA, per germline. Unmatched junction bases numbered 9, after V lost 6 bases and J lost 4 bases. The CDR3 spans 15 residues. CDR3 nucleotide sequence: TGTGCCAGCAGTTCCCGGACAGGGGTGCCCTATGGCTACACCTTC. It encodes CASSSRTGVPYGYTF. The whole variable domain, remainder taken from reference TRBV7-2 and TRBJ1-2, is GAGVSQSPSNKVTEKGKDVELRCDPISGHTALYWYRQSLGQGLEFLIYFQGNSAPDKSGLPSDRFSAERTGGSVSTLTIQRTQQEDSAVYLCASSSRTGVPYGYTFGSGTRLTVV.

The rearrangement uses TRBV2 and TRBJ2-7; TRBD1 is a possible D gene (5 bases). This CDR3 is built from 13 residues. The V end was cut by 4 bases, the J end by 6 bases, with 13 bases between. CDR1 SNHLY and CDR2 FYNNEI come from the germline V gene. The CDR3 DNA is TGTGCCAGCAGTGCAGGGCAGGTTCGCGAGCAGTACTTC. The encoded protein is CASSAGQVREQYF. The full variable domain, completed using reference TRBV2 and TRBJ2-7, is EPEVTQTPSHQVTQMGQEVILRCVPISNHLYFYWYRQILGQKVEFLVSFYNNEISEKSEIFDDQFSVERPDGSNFTLKIRSTKLEDSAMYFCASSAGQVREQYFGPGTRLTVT.

A remark on this clone: The junction and the germline gene differ at one end; a read error may be behind it. The CDR3 nucleotides read TGTGCCAGCAGCTTAGCCCAGGACAGGAAATTCCGCTTC. It codes for CASSLAQDRKFRF. V and J are TRBV7-9 and TRBJ1-2; the match to TRBD1 covers 7 bases. This CDR3 has 13 amino acids. The V gene's germline CDR1 is SEHNR and CDR2 FQNEAQ (reference sequence).

In the case of this clone: The sample contains more than one DNA sequence encoding this CDR3. This sequence joins TRBV6-5 and TRBJ2-2; 7 nucleotides agree with TRBD1. The germline V gene encodes CDR1 MNHEY and CDR2 SVGAGI. J gave up 5 bases and V 0 bases, and 3 bases lay outside the gene matches. CDR3 length: 15 residues. This chain's CDR3 is CASSYSTGNTGELFF. The CDR3 bases are TGTGCCAGCAGTTACTCGACAGGGAATACCGGGGAGCTGTTTTTT.

The V call is TRBV27, the J call TRBJ2-2; TRBD1 might be the D (5 bases). The ends were cut back, 2 bases at V and 8 bases at J, with 12 bases in the middle. The germline gives CDR1 MNHEY, CDR2 SMNVEV (reference sequence). The CDR3 spans 14 residues. The CDR3 spells CASSLLARAGELFF. CDR3 bases: TGTGCCAGCAGTTTACTCGCCAGGGCTGGGGAGCTGTTTTTT.

The chain combines TRBV11-2 with TRBJ2-7; a weak D match, TRBD2 (6 bases). The length of the CDR3 is 16 residues. V lost 6 bases, J lost 0 bases, and 18 bases lay in between. Germline CDR1 is SGHAT and CDR2 is FQNNGV. DNA of the CDR3: TGTGCCAGCAGTCACCTCGGGGGATCGAGCTCCTACGAGCAGTACTTC. Its protein product is CASSHLGGSSSYEQYF.

V usage is TRBV4-1 and J usage is TRBJ2-7, with 8 bases identical to TRBD1. Germline V gene data show CDR1 as MGHRA and CDR2 as YSYEKL. The J segment lost 4 bases and the V segment lost 4 bases, leaving 30 bases of the junction unmatched. CDR3 length: 22 residues. The CDR3 bases are TGCGCCAGCAGCCCACGGGCAGGGGGCGCAGGAAGAACCTCCCATGCGAATTACGAGCAGTACTTC. It codes for CASSPRAGGAGRTSHANYEQYF.

V and J are TRBV2 and TRBJ1-1, with D perhaps matching TRBD1 (6 bases). Germline CDR1 SNHLY, CDR2 FYNNEI. The CDR3 length is 16 residues. The ends were cut back, 3 bases at V and 1 base at J, with 15 bases in the middle. CDR3 in amino acids: CASSDRTAIENTEAFF. CDR3 DNA sequence: TGTGCCAGCAGTGATCGGACAGCGATAGAGAACACTGAAGCTTTCTTT.

The rearrangement uses TRBV11-2 and TRBJ2-7, with a tentative D call TRBD1 (6 bases). The CDR3 covers 15 residues. V shed 5 bases and J shed 2 bases, with 16 bases lying between them. Per the germline V gene, CDR1 is SGHAT and CDR2 is FQNNGV. The CDR3 sequence is CASSLRGEGAYEQYF. The CDR3 nucleotides are TGTGCCAGCAGCCTAAGGGGTGAGGGGGCCTACGAGCAGTACTTC.

This clone was seen a few times. The chain uses TRBV19 and TRBJ1-2; TRBD1 matches at 10 bases. Germline V gene lookup returns CDR1 LNHDA and CDR2 SQIVND (reference sequence). This CDR3 has 16 residues. V trimming: 7 bases; J trimming: 4 bases; junction bases outside the gene matches: 12. CDR3 in DNA: TGTGCCAGTACCCAGGTGGGACAGGGGCCTACCTATGGCTACACCTTC. It encodes CASTQVGQGPTYGYTF.

The chain combines TRBV6-6 with TRBJ1-1; perhaps TRBD1 as D (5 bases). Germline CDR1 reads MNHNY; CDR2 reads SVGAGI (reference sequence). This CDR3 is 15 amino acids long. Trimming removed 0 bases at V and 4 bases at J, with 12 bases between. CDR3 in amino acids: CASSYSTASCTEAFF. The CDR3 DNA is TGTGCCAGCAGTTACTCGACAGCCAGTTGCACTGAAGCTTTCTTT.

This rearrangement joins TRBV19 to TRBJ2-7, with TRBD1 matching 10 bases. Germline V CDR1 and CDR2: LNHDA, SQIVND (reference sequence). This CDR3 comprises 15 residues. Germline trimming cut 3 bases from V and 3 bases from J; bases unmatched to any gene: 5. The CDR3 DNA reads as TGTGCCAGTAGTATTGTGACAGGGGGCGTCTACGAGCAGTACTTC. Its protein product is CASSIVTGGVYEQYF.

This clone showed up just once. This specimen includes other DNA sequences encoding the same CDR3. The rearrangement joins TRBV2 to TRBJ2-1; 10 bases map to TRBD2. Trimming at V came to 6 bases and at J to 0 bases, leaving 2 bases not matched to a gene. The CDR3 extends over 15 amino acids. Germline assignment: CDR1 SNHLY and CDR2 FYNNEI. CDR3 nucleotides: TGTGCCAGCAGGGTAGCGGGAGGCTCCTACAATGAGCAGTTCTTC. This encodes CASRVAGGSYNEQFF.